Here is one T cell receptor (beta chain) with its context. Its antigen remains unknown. Its ends do not fully match the called genes, so a read error is possible. This sample is drawn from a study of vaccination and CD4 T cells after COVID-19. The CDR3 sequence is 16 residues long. Germline CDR1 and CDR2: SGHTA and FQGTGA. Specified treatment: approximately nine-day PBMC culture with coronavirus spike peptide pools or control peptides (ViraFEST assay). CD4+ T cells that had been cultured provided DNA sequenced with the Oncomine TCR Beta short-read assay. TCRdb independently ran MiXCR on the PCR reads; one entry per CDR3 protein. This sample has about 15,000 distinct CDR3 sequences, with 55% to 70% found just once.

The sequenced material came from CD4+ T cells from blood, cultured in vitro. V and J are TRBV7-3 and TRBJ2-1; 9 bases are a match to TRBD2. This sequence originates from a human donor who had recovered from COVID-19. The CDR3 reads CASSPLRGGRVGEEFF. DNA of the CDR3: TGTGCCAGCAGCCCACTCCGGGGCGGGAGGGTGGGTGAGGAGTTCTTC. Full variable domain (outside the CDR3, taken from reference TRBV7-3 and TRBJ2-1): GAGVSQTPSNKVTEKGKYVELRCDPISGHTALYWYRQSLGQGPEFLIYFQGTGAADDSGLPNDRFFAVRPEGSVSTLKIQRTERGDSAVYLCASSPLRGGRVGEEFFGPGTRLTVL.